This is a list of T cell receptor beta chains from one sample in a study of shared clonotypes between healthy human individuals. TCRdb's copy holds only in-frame clones and misses some; the assay was immunoSEQ multiplex PCR. Among just over 2,000,000 clones listed, over 85% were seen once. Material for sequencing was naive CD4+ T cells sorted from blood. The receptors originated from a man younger than 35 in good health. The CDR3 runs from the conserved cysteine through the conserved F or W. D genes are given only for firm matches. Rows give clone size only sometimes, using once, few, many, or a class for an expanded clone.

j_call v_call clone_size d_call cdr3_aa cdr3_nt
TRBJ2-4 TRBV19 - - CASSIDRVMAKNIQYF TGTGCCAGTAGTATAGACAGGGTGATGGCCAAAAACATTCAGTACTTC
TRBJ2-7 TRBV18 - TRBD2 CASSPSAGGGNEQYF TGTGCCAGCTCACCATCGGCTGGGGGGGGTAACGAGCAGTACTTC
TRBJ2-5 TRBV4-1 - - CASSQVVRETQYF TGCGCCAGCAGCCAAGTCGTTCGGGAGACCCAGTACTTC
TRBJ1-1 TRBV6-1 - TRBD1 CASPYLGTGRAFF TGTGCCAGTCCTTACCTTGGGACAGGGAGAGCTTTCTTT
TRBJ2-2 TRBV28 - - CASSLGKPGELFF TGTGCCAGCAGTTTAGGAAAGCCCGGGGAGCTGTTTTTT
TRBJ2-5 TRBV12-2 - - CASGARDSVLQETQYF TGTGCAAGTGGGGCGAGAGACAGCGTCTTACAAGAGACCCAGTACTTC
TRBJ2-7 TRBV14 - TRBD2 CASSQAGGRYEQYF TGTGCCAGCAGCCAAGCGGGGGGGCGCTACGAGCAGTACTTC
TRBJ2-5 TRBV30 - TRBD2 CAWSEGLTQETQYF TGTGCCTGGAGTGAGGGACTAACACAAGAGACCCAGTACTTC
TRBJ2-7 TRBV28 - TRBD2 CATIAGGYEQYF TGCGCGACTATAGCGGGGGGCTACGAGCAGTACTTC
TRBJ1-5 TRBV19 - TRBD1 CASSLGQGNQPQHF TGTGCCAGTAGTCTCGGACAGGGAAATCAGCCCCAGCATTTT
TRBJ1-2 TRBV18 - TRBD1 CASSQQGAGDGYTF TGTGCCAGCTCGCAACAGGGGGCCGGAGATGGCTACACCTTC
TRBJ2-3 TRBV6-1 - - CASEPRTTDTQYF TGTGCCAGCGAGCCCAGGACCACAGATACGCAGTATTTT
TRBJ2-5 TRBV5-1 once - CATFGETQYF TGCGCCACCTTCGGCGAGACCCAGTACTTC
TRBJ2-1 TRBV5-6 once - CASSPRVAVSSYNEQFF TGTGCCAGCAGCCCCCGGGTGGCGGTAAGCTCCTACAATGAGCAGTTCTTC
TRBJ1-4 TRBV6-1 - - CASSVYLGTNEKLFF TGTGCCAGCAGTGTCTACCTTGGGACTAATGAAAAACTGTTTTTT
TRBJ1-1 TRBV4-3 - - CASSRDRSSTEAFF TGCGCCAGCAGCCGAGACAGGTCAAGCACTGAAGCTTTCTTT
TRBJ2-7 TRBV6-5 - TRBD1 CASSSDRGPYEQYF TGTGCCAGCAGTTCGGACAGGGGTCCCTACGAGCAGTACTTC
TRBJ1-2 TRBV19 - - CASSIGERDRYYGYTF TGTGCCAGTAGTATTGGAGAACGGGACCGCTACTATGGCTACACCTTC
TRBJ2-5 TRBV21-1 - - CASSNLRGITPQETQYF TGTGCCAGCAGCAACCTACGGGGGATTACCCCACAAGAGACCCAGTACTTC
TRBJ2-7 TRBV18 - TRBD1 CASSSGLGTGNSYEQYF TGTGCCAGCTCCTCGGGTTTAGGGACAGGGAATTCCTACGAGCAGTACTTC
TRBJ2-5 TRBV5-4 - - CASTRDNGETQYF TGTGCCAGCACTCGGGATAACGGAGAGACCCAGTACTTC
TRBJ1-2 TRBV5-6 - TRBD1 CASSLGTGGASYYGYTF TGTGCCAGCAGCCTAGGGACAGGGGGCGCATCTTACTATGGCTACACCTTC
TRBJ1-2 TRBV6-5 - - CASSPGLSYGYTF TGTGCCAGCAGTCCTGGACTGTCCTATGGCTACACCTTC
TRBJ1-5 TRBV30 - - CAWRAGYNQPQHF TGTGCCTGGAGAGCCGGGTACAATCAGCCCCAGCATTTT
TRBJ1-5 TRBV19 - TRBD1 CASSSGGGKSNQPQHF TGTGCCAGTAGTAGCGGAGGGGGCAAGAGCAATCAGCCCCAGCATTTT
TRBJ2-7 TRBV28 - - CASSLFRGGFHEQYF TGTGCCAGCAGTTTATTCAGGGGAGGCTTCCACGAGCAGTACTTC
TRBJ2-1 TRBV2 once TRBD2 CASSSTPGTSVYNEQFF TGTGCCAGCAGTTCAACTCCCGGGACTAGCGTGTACAATGAGCAGTTCTTC
TRBJ1-1 TRBV29-1 once - CSVALNTEAFF TGCAGCGTTGCCCTGAACACTGAAGCTTTCTTT
TRBJ1-1 TRBV29-1 - - CSVEGGGREITEAFF TGCAGCGTTGAAGGGGGGGGCAGGGAGATCACTGAAGCTTTCTTT
TRBJ1-6 TRBV6-1 - - CASGLQVSPLHF TGTGCCAGCGGCTTACAGGTCTCACCCCTCCACTTT
TRBJ1-6 TRBV19 - TRBD1 CASSYSTGGNSPLHF TGTGCCAGTAGTTACTCAACAGGGGGAAATTCACCCCTCCACTTT
TRBJ1-2 TRBV5-1 - - CASSLGMQAGYGYTF TGCGCCAGCAGCTTGGGGATGCAAGCGGGCTATGGCTACACCTTC
TRBJ1-4 TRBV9 - - CASSLRPWQGEKLFF TGTGCCAGCAGCCTCCGACCCTGGCAGGGTGAAAAACTGTTTTTT
TRBJ2-7 TRBV7-2 - - CASSPRWGRVYEQYF TGTGCCAGCAGCCCGAGATGGGGTAGGGTCTACGAGCAGTACTTC
TRBJ1-6 TRBV30 - TRBD1 CAWSEYRGPSPLHF TGTGCCTGGAGTGAGTACAGGGGGCCCTCACCCCTCCACTTT
TRBJ2-3 TRBV29-1 - TRBD1 CSVARDRGPSDTQYF TGCAGCGTTGCCCGGGACAGGGGGCCGTCGGATACGCAGTATTTT
TRBJ1-2 TRBV2 - - CASTQSRTAWRGYTF TGTGCCAGCACCCAATCCAGGACGGCCTGGAGGGGCTACACCTTC
TRBJ2-7 TRBV7-8 - TRBD1 CASSLRGQGSYEQYF TGTGCCAGCAGCTTAAGGGGACAGGGGTCCTACGAGCAGTACTTC
TRBJ1-1 TRBV28 - - CASSARGRPPNEAFF TGTGCCAGCAGTGCCCGTGGACGGCCCCCTAATGAAGCTTTCTTT
TRBJ2-3 TRBV10-3 few - CAISGGVADLYTDTQYF TGTGCCATCAGTGGCGGGGTAGCGGACTTATACACAGATACGCAGTATTTT
TRBJ2-3 TRBV19 - - CATRGSTDTQYF TGTGCCACGCGAGGCTCCACAGATACGCAGTATTTT
TRBJ2-3 TRBV5-8 - TRBD2 CASSWGLAGGTDTQYF TGTGCCAGCAGCTGGGGACTAGCGGGGGGAACAGATACGCAGTATTTT
TRBJ2-7 TRBV5-1 - - CASSLVRADSYEQYF TGCGCCAGCAGCTTGGTACGGGCGGACTCCTACGAGCAGTACTTC
TRBJ2-2 TRBV2 - - CASNRLGATGELFF TGTGCCAGCAACAGATTGGGGGCCACCGGGGAGCTGTTTTTT
TRBJ1-6 TRBV5-1 once - CASSRTDNYNSPLHF TGCGCCAGCAGCCGGACTGACAATTATAATTCACCCCTCCACTTT
TRBJ2-2 TRBV9 once - CASSQAVYANTGELFF TGTGCCAGCAGCCAAGCAGTCTACGCGAACACCGGGGAGCTGTTTTTT
TRBJ1-1 TRBV2 - - CASSSHGTENTEAFF TGTGCCAGCAGTTCCCACGGGACCGAGAACACTGAAGCTTTCTTT
TRBJ2-3 TRBV10-2 - - CASSAGGTAQDTQYF TGCGCCAGCAGTGCAGGGGGGACAGCACAAGATACGCAGTATTTT
TRBJ1-2 TRBV27 once TRBD1 CASSGTGGNYGYTF TGTGCCAGCAGCGGGACAGGGGGCAACTATGGCTACACCTTC